A single T cell receptor (beta chain) is shown here with its context. Data came from immunoSEQ multiplex PCR; TCRdb stores just in-frame clones and leaves some out. The sample records 200,000 to 300,000 clones, about 87% being singletons. This sample is part of a study of blood T cell repertoires in COVID-19. Overall study: COVID-19 samples collected from the United States, Italy and Spain covered acute and convalescent phases.

Seattle patients were enrolled while actively infected and followed longitudinally. This CDR3 has 16 residues. J gave up 5 bases and V 0 bases, and 8 bases lay outside the gene matches. Germline-derived CDR1 and CDR2 are SGDLS and YYNGEE. Sequencing was carried out using peripheral blood. V and J are TRBV9 and TRBJ2-3, with 8 bases matching TRBD2. This TCR was sampled from a woman in her twenties or thirties with COVID-19, enrolled during active disease. The CDR3 region is CASSVAVLAGGDTQYF. The DNA of the CDR3 is TGTGCCAGCAGCGTAGCTGTTCTAGCGGGTGGAGATACGCAGTATTTT.